This is a list of T cell receptor beta chains from one sample in a study of shared clonotypes between healthy human individuals. TCRdb's table, derived via immunoSEQ multiplex PCR, lists solely in-frame clones and lacks some. Of roughly 2,000,000 clones listed, about 93% were seen once; the top ten hold over 1.5%. Sequences were obtained from naive CD8+ T cells from PBMCs. The source of these receptors is a man aged 18 to 35 in good health. Some clones in this sample may be carry-over from other donors' samples. Both conserved end residues are trimmed from each CDR3.

CDR3 | J | length | V
ASSGRDGLNTEAF | TRBJ1-1 | 13 | TRBV7-2
ASSIREQLNYGYT | TRBJ1-2 | 13 | TRBV19
ASSGTQTIQETQY | TRBJ2-5 | 13 | TRBV2
ASSFGAVSYNEQF | TRBJ2-1 | 13 | TRBV7-9
ASRLAGTHEQY | TRBJ2-7 | 11 | TRBV6-5
ASSLGRSGYT | TRBJ1-2 | 10 | TRBV13
ASSVRSRLAGVTGELF | TRBJ2-2 | 16 | TRBV9
ASSLPDTQY | TRBJ2-3 | 9 | TRBV7-9
AWSVGPSTEAF | TRBJ1-1 | 11 | TRBV30
ASSLAGGTISSYEQY | TRBJ2-7 | 15 | TRBV7-2
ASSLVGSQETQY | TRBJ2-5 | 12 | TRBV27
ASSPRQGLGHEQY | TRBJ2-7 | 13 | TRBV9
ASSPRLGTISYNEQF | TRBJ2-1 | 15 | TRBV19
ASSIHPRDRGNEQF | TRBJ2-1 | 14 | TRBV11-2
ASSSSRYSNQPQH | TRBJ1-5 | 13 | TRBV5-6
ASSQDGEQPQH | TRBJ1-5 | 11 | TRBV4-3
SVLALASGRDYNEQF | TRBJ2-1 | 15 | TRBV29-1